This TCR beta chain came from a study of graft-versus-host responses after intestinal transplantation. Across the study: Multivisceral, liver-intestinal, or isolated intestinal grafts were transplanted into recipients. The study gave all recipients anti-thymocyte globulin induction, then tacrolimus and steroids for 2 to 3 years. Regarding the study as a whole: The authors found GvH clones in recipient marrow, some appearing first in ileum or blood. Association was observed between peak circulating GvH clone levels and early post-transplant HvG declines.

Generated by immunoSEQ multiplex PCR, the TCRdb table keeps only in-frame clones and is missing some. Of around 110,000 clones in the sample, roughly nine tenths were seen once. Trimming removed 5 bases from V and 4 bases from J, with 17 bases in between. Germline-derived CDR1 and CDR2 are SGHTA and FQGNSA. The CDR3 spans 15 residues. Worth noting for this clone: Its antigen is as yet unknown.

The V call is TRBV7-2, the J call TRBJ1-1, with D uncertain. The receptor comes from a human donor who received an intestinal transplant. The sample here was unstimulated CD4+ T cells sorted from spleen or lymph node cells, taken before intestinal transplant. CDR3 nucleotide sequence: TGTGCCAGCAGCCCAATAGCCAAGCGGGGCACTGAAGCTTTCTTT. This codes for CASSPIAKRGTEAFF.